This T cell receptor beta chain was identified in a study of T-cell memory formation after mild COVID-19. Study conclusions and caveats: Clones contracting across day 15 to 85 had a balanced CD4/CD8 profile; later expanding clones leaned CD4+. Clones that contracted clustered mainly in CM and EM if CD4+ and in EMRA if CD8+. Pre-infection memory already had some responding clones, implying cross-reactive memory joined.

Notes on this clonotype: Its antigen is not identified.

Researchers used 5'RACE with constant-segment primers to make TCR alpha and TCR beta cDNA libraries that carry sample barcodes and UMIs. TCRdb reanalysed the 5' RACE reads using MiXCR and keeps one entry per CDR3 protein. Altogether more than 300,000 distinct CDR3 sequences are present, roughly 13% being singletons, with the ten largest covering about 20%. V lost 3 bases to trimming and J lost 6 bases, with 16 bases between them. There are 15 residues in the CDR3. The V gene's germline CDR1 is LGHNT and CDR2 FRNRAP. This receptor was obtained from a man younger than 35 who had mild COVID-19 (a few samples of this study predate the infection). Cell type and time point are not known. Sequencing was done on a sample of PBMCs or a T cell subset sorted from them (not recorded which). The chain couples TRBV12-5 to TRBJ2-3; D unresolved. The CDR3 nucleotides read TGTGCTAGTGGTTTTTATAGTCAATCCCCCGATACGCAGTATTTT. This gives the protein CASGFYSQSPDTQYF.